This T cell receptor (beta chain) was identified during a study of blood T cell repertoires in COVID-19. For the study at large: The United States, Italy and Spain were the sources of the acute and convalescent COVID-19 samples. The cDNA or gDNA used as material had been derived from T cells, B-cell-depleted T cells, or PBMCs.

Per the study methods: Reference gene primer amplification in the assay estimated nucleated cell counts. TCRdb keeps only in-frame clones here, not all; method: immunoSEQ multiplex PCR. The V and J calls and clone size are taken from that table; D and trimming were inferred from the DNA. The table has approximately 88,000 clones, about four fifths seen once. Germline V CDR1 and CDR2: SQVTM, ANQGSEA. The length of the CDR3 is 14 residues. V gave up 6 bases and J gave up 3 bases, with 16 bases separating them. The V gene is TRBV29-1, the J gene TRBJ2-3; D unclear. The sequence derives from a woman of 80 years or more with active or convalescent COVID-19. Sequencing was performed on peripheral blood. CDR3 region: CSVHGLPITDTQYF. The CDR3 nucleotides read TGCAGCGTCCACGGTCTTCCGATTACAGATACGCAGTATTTT.